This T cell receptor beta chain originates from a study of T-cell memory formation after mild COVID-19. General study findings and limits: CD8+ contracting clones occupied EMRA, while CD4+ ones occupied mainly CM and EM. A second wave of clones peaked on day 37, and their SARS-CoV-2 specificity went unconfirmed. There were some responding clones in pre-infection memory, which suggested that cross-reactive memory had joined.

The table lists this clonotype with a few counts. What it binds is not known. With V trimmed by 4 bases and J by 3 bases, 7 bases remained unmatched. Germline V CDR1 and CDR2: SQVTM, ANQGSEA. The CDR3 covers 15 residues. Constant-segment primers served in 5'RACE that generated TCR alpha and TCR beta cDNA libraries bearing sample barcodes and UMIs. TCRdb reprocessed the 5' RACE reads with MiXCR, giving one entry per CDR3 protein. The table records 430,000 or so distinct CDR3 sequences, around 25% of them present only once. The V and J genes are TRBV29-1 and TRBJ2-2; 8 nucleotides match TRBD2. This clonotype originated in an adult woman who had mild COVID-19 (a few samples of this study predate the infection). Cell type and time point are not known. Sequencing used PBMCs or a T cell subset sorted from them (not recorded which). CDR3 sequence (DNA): TGCAGCGTTGCCCCGGGAGGGCCTTACACCGGGGAGCTGTTTTTT. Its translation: CSVAPGGPYTGELFF.